This TCR beta chain comes out of a study of blood T cell repertoires in COVID-19. Study as a whole: Some COVID-19 samples were acute and others convalescent; all came from the United States, Italy and Spain.

In assigning cohorts, the study relied on participant-reported clinical history. Donors of Cohort 3 who recovered were those that had two negative PCRs, clearance, or symptom resolution. TCRdb keeps only in-frame clones here, not all; method: immunoSEQ multiplex PCR. Seen here are a few hundred thousand clones, 80% to 90% observed once, and the top ten hold 1.3%. Sequenced input: PBMCs or T cells enriched from blood (not recorded which). The sequence was collected from a young man who had recovered from COVID-19.

The chain's CDR3 is CASSSGQGTQPQHF. The CDR3 DNA reads as TGTGCCAGCAGTTCCGGCCAGGGAACTCAGCCCCAGCATTTT. The chain employs TRBV27 and TRBJ1-5, with D possibly being TRBD1 (5 bases). Germline V gene lookup returns CDR1 MNHEY and CDR2 SMNVEV (reference sequence). The CDR3 has 14 residues. The ends were cut back, 4 bases at V and 6 bases at J, with 13 bases in the middle.